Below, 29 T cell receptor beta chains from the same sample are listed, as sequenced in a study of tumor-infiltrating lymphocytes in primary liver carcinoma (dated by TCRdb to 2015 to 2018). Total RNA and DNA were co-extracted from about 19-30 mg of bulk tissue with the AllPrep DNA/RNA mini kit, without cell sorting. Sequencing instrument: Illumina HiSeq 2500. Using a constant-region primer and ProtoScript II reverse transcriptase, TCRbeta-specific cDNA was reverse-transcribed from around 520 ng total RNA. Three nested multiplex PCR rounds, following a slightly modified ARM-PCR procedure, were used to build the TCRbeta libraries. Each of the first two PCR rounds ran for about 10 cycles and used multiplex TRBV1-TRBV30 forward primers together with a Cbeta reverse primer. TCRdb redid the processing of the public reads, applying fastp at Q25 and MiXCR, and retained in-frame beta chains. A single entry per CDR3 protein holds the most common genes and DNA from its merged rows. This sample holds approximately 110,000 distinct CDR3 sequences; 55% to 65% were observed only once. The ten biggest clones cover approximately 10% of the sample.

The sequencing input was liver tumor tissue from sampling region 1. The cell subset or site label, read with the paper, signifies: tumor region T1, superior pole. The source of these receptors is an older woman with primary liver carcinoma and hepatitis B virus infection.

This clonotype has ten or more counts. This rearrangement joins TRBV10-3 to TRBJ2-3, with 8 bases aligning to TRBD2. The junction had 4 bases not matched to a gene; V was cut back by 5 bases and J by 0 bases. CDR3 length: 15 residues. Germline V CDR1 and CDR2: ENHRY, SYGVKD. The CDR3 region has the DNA TGTGCCATCAGTAGGGCTAGCGGGAGCACAGATACGCAGTATTTT. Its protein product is CAISRASGSTDTQYF.

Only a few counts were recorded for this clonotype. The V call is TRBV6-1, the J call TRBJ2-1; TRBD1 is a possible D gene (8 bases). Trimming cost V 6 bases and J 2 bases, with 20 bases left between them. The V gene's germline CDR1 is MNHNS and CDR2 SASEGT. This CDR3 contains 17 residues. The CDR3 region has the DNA TGTGCCAGCAGGGGACAGGTCCCTAGCGGACCCTACAATGAGCAGTTCTTC. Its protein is CASRGQVPSGPYNEQFF.

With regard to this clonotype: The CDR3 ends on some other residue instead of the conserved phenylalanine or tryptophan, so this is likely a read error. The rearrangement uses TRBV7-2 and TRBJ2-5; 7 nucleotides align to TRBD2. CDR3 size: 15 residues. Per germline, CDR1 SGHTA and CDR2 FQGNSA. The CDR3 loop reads CASSSPRGVAETQYI. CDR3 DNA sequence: TGTGCCAGCAGTTCCCCCCGGGGGGTCGCAGAGACTCAGTACATC.

The CDR3 reads CASSLEPDREQGEKLFF. The DNA for the CDR3 is TGCGCCAGCAGCTTGGAACCGGACAGGGAGCAGGGTGAAAAACTGTTTTTT. The rearrangement links TRBV5-1 to TRBJ1-4, with 8 bases fitting TRBD1. V shed 0 bases and J 7 bases; nucleotides not matched to a gene: 11. This CDR3 region has 17 residues. CDR1 is SGHRS and CDR2 is YFSETQ in the germline V gene.

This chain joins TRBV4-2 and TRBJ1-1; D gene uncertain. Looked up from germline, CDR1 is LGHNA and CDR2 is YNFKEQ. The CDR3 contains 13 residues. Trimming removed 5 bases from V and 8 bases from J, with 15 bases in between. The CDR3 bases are TGTGCCAGCAGCTTCCCACAGAGGTCCGAAGCTTTCTTT. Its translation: CASSFPQRSEAFF.

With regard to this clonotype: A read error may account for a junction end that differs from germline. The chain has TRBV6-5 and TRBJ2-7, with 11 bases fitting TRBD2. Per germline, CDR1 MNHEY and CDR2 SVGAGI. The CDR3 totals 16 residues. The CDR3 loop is CASSDTSGRISDEQYF. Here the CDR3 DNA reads TGTGCCAGCAGTGACACTAGCGGGAGAATCTCCGACGAGCAGTACTTC.

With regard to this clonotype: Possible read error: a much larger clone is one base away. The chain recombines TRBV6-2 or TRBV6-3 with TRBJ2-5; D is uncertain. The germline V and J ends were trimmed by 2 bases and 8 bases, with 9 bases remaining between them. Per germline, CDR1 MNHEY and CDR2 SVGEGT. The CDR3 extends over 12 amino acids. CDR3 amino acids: CASSYTIPTQYF. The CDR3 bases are TGTGCCAGCAGTTACACAATACCAACCCAGTACTTC.

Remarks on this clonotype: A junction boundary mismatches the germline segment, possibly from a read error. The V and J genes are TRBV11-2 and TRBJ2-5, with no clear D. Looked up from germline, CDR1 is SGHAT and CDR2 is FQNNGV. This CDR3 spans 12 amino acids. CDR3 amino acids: CASSLSQETQCF. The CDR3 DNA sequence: TGTGCCAGCAGCTTATCGCAGGAGACCCAGTGCTTC.

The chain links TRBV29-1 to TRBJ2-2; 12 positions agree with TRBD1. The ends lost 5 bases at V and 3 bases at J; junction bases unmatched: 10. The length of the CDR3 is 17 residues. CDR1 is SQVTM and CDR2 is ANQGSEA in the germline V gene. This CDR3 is CSVSGTGGPLDTGELFF. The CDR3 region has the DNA TGCAGCGTTTCCGGGACAGGGGGCCCCCTGGACACCGGGGAGCTGTTTTTT.

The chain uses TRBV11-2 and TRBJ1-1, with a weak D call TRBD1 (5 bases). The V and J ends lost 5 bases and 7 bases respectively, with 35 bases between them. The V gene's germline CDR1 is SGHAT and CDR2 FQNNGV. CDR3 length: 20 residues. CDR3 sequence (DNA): TGTGCCAGCAGCCCACATCAGCACAGACACCTTCGCTTTAGGGGCTATGAAGCTTTCTTT. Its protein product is CASSPHQHRHLRFRGYEAFF. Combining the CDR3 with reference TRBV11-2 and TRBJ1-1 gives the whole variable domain EAGVAQSPRYKIIEKRQSVAFWCNPISGHATLYWYQQILGQGPKLLIQFQNNGVVDDSQLPKDRFSAERLKGVDSTLKIQPAKLEDSAVYLCASSPHQHRHLRFRGYEAFFGQGTRLTVV.

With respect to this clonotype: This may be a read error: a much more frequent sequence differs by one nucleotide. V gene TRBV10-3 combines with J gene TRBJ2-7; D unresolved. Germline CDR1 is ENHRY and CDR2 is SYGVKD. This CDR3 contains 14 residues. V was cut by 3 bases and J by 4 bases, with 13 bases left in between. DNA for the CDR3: TGTGCCATCAGTGAATCCTGGAGAGGATACGAGCAGTACTTC. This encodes CAISESWRGYEQYF.

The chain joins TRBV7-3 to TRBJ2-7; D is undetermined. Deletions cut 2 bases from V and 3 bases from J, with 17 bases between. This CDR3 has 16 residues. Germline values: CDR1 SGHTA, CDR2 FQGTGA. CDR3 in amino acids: CASSLGYYQLGYEQYF. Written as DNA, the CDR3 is TGTGCCAGCAGCTTAGGGTACTACCAGCTCGGCTACGAGCAGTACTTC.

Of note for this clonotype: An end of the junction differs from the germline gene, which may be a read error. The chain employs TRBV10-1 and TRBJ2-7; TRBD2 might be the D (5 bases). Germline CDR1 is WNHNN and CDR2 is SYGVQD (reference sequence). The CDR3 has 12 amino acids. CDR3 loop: CASSREKGDQYF. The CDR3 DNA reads TGCGCTAGCAGTAGGGAGAAAGGCGACCAGTACTTC.

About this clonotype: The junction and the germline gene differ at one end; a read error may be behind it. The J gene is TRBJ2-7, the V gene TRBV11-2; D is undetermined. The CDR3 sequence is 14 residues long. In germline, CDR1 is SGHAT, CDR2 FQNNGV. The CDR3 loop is CASSFESGSYEQYF. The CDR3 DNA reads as TGTGCCAGCAGCTTCGAAAGTGGGTCCTACGAGCAATACTTC.

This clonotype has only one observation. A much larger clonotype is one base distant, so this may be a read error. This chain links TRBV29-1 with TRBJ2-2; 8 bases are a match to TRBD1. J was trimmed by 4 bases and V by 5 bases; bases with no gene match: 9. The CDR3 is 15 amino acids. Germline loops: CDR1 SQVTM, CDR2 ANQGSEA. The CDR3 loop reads CSVLGPGGSTGELFF. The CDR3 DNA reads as TGCAGCGTTTTAGGGCCAGGGGGCAGCACCGGGGAGCTGTTTTTT.

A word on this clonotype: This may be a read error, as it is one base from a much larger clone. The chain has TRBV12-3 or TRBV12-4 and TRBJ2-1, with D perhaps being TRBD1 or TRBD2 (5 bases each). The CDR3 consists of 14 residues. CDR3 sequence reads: CVSRAGLLYNEQFF. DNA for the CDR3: TGTGTCAGCAGGGCCGGACTCCTCTACAATGAGCAGTTCTTC.

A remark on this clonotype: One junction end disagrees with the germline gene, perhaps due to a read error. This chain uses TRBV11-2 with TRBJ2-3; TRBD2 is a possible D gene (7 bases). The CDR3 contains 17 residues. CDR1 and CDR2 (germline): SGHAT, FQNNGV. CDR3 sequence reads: CAGSLGGLTYTSDTQCF. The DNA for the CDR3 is TGTGCCGGCAGTTTAGGGGGACTAACGTACACGTCAGATACGCAGTGTTTT.

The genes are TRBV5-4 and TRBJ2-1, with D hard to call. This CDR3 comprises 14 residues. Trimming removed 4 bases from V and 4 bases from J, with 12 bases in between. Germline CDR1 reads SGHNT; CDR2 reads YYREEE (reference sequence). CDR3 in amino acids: CASSRSSSYNEQFF. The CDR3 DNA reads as TGTGCCAGCAGCAGGAGTAGCTCATACAATGAGCAGTTCTTC.

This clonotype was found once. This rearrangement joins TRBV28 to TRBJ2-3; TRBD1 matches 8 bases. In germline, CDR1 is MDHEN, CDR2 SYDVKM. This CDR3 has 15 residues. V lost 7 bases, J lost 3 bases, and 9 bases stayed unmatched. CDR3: CASKPPGGRTDTQYF. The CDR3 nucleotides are TGTGCCAGCAAACCCCCAGGGGGCAGGACAGATACGCAGTATTTT.

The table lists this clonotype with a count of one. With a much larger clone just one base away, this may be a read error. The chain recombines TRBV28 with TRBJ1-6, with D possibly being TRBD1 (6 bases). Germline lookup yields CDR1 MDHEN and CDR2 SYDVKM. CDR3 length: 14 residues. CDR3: CASSLYRDNSLLHF. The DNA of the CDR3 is TGTGCCAGCAGTTTGTACAGGGATAATTCACTCCTCCACTTT.

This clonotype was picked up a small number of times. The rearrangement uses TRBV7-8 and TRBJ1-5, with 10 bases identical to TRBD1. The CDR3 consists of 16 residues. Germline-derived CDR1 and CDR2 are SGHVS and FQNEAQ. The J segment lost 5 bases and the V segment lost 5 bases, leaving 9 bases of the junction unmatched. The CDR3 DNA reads TGTGCCAGCAGCCCGACCGGGACAGGGGATTATCAGCCCCAGCATTTT. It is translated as CASSPTGTGDYQPQHF.

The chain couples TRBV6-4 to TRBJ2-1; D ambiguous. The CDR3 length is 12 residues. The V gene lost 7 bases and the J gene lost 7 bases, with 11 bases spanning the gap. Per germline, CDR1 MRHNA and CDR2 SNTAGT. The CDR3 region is CASTPRRNEQFF. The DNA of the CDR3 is TGTGCCAGCACCCCCCGTAGGAATGAGCAGTTCTTC.

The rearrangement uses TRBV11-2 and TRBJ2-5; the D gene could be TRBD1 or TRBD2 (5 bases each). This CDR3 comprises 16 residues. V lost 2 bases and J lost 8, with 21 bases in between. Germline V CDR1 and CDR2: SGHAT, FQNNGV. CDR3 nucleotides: TGTGCCAGCAGCTTATCGGTGGGGACGGCGGGCGAAACCCAGTACTTC. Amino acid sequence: CASSLSVGTAGETQYF.

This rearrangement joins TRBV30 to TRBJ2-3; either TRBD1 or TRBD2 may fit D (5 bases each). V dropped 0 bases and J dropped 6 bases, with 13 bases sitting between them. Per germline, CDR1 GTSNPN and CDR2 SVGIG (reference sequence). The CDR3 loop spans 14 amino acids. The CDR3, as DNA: TGTGCCTGGAGTGTCGGGGCCACAATGGATACGCAGTATTTT. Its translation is CAWSVGATMDTQYF.

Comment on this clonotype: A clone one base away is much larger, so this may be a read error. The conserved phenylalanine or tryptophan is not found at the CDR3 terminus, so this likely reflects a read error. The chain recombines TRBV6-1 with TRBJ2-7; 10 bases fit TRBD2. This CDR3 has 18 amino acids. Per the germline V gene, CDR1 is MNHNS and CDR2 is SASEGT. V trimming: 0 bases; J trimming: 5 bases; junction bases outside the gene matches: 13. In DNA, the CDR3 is TGTGCCAGCAGTGAAGCTCGCCTAGCGGGAGTAATCCTTGACGAGCAGTACATC. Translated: CASSEARLAGVILDEQYI.

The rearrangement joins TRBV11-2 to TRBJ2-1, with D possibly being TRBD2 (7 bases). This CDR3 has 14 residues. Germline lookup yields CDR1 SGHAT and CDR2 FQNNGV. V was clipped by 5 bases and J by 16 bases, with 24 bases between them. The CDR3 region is CASSQQGLSPGQFF. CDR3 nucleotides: TGTGCCAGCAGCCAACAGGGACTAAGTCCTGGGCAATTCTTC.

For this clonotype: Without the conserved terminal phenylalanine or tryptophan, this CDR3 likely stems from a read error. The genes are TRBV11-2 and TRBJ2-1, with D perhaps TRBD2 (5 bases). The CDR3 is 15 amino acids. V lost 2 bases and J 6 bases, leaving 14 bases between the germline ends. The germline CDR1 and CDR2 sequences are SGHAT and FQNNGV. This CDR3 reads CASSLFQDLVNEQFV. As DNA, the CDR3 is TGTGCCAGCAGCTTATTCCAGGACTTGGTCAATGAGCAGTTCGTC.

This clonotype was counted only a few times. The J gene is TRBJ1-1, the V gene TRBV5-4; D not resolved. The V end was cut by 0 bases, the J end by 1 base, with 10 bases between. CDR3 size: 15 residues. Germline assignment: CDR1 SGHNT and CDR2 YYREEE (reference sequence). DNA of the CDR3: TGTGCCAGCAGCTTGGCGCGCCTCGAGAACACTGAAGCTTTCTTT. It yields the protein CASSLARLENTEAFF. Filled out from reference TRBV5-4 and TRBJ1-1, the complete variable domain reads ETGVTQSPTHLIKTRGQQVTLRCSSQSGHNTVSWYQQALGQGPQFIFQYYREEENGRGNFPPRFSGLQFPNYSSELNVNALELDDSALYLCASSLARLENTEAFFGQGTRLTVV.

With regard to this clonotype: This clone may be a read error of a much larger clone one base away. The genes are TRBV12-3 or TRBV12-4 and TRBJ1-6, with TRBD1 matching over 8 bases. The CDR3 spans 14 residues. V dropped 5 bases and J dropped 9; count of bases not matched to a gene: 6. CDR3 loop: CASSHDRGGSPLHF. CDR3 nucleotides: TGTGCCAGCAGTCACGACAGGGGTGGTTCACCCCTCCACTTT.